This T cell receptor (beta chain) was obtained from a study of blood T cell repertoires in COVID-19. Study overall: Material from acute and convalescent COVID-19 was sourced from the United States, Italy and Spain. The analysed material was cDNA or gDNA that came from T cells, B-cell-depleted T cells, or PBMCs.

With 4 bases clipped from V and 1 base from J, the junction kept 15 bases outside the gene matches. There are 18 residues in the CDR3. The germline V gene encodes CDR1 SGDLS and CDR2 YYNGEE. A few counts support this clone. Per the authors' pipeline: It was from reference gene primer amplification that nucleated cell counts were estimated. Some clones are missing from TCRdb's copy, which holds only in-frame ones; the method was immunoSEQ multiplex PCR. The D gene and trimming were derived from the DNA, and the V and J assignments and clone size from that table. The table has hundreds of thousands of clones, 83% seen once.

The chain recombines TRBV9 with TRBJ1-1; 8 positions agree with TRBD1. Sequencing was performed on peripheral blood. The TCR was taken from a woman in her thirties with COVID-19, enrolled during active disease. In DNA, the CDR3 is TGTGCCAGCAGCCATGAACAGGGGGTCAAAAACGGGAACACTGAAGCTTTCTTT. Translation: CASSHEQGVKNGNTEAFF.